This TCR beta chain was identified in a study of monozygotic twins with cystic fibrosis. At the level of the study: Libraries were built from roughly 2.8 micrograms of fragmented DNA using around 15 PCR cycles.

This table comes from immunoSEQ multiplex PCR, and its TCRdb copy is limited to in-frame clones, with some not included. This table has around 27,000 clones, 90% appearing once. Germline V gene data show CDR1 as DFQATT and CDR2 as SNEGSKA (reference sequence). The CDR3 extends over 10 amino acids. Trimming shortened V by 6 bases and J by 8 bases, and 8 bases separated the two germline ends. This sequence joins TRBV20-1 and TRBJ2-1; D is unresolved. The sequence derives from a girl aged 2-10 years with cystic fibrosis. The sample taken for sequencing was blood. CDR3 protein: CSAEFHEQFF. The CDR3 region has the DNA TGCAGTGCAGAGTTCCATGAGCAGTTCTTC.